This T cell receptor beta chain was profiled in a study of cytomegalovirus exposure and HLA in healthy donors. Trimming left V 3 bases short and J 0 bases short, with 11 bases between. This CDR3 has 15 residues. In germline, CDR1 is LGHNA, CDR2 YNFKEQ. The PCR used 60 Vbeta and 13 Jbeta primers. The repertoire was sequenced with immunoSEQ multiplex PCR; TCRdb's copy has only in-frame clones and lacks some. The table lists under 150,000 clones, more than 65% of them singletons. The donors gave bone marrow, and they were healthy. This chain joins TRBV4-2 and TRBJ1-1; unclear D gene. The sequenced sample consisted of PBMCs. The TCR comes from a man aged 50-60 years in good health and CMV-seronegative. CDR3 DNA sequence: TGTGCCAGCAGCCACCACGGAGGGATGAACACTGAAGCTTTCTTT. Its protein is CASSHHGGMNTEAFF.